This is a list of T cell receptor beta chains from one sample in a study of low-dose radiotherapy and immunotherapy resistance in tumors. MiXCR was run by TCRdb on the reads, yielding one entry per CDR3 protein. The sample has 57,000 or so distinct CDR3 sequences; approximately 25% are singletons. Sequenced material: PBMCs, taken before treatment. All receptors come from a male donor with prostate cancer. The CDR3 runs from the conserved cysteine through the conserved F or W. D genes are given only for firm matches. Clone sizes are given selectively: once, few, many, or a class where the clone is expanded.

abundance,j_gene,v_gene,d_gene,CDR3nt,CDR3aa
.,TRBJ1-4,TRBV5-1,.,TGCGCCAGCAGCTTGGTCGAGGCCCGGGGGGCTAATGAAAAACTGTTTTTT,CASSLVEARGANEKLFF
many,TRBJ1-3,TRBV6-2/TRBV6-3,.,TGTGCCAGCAGTTACTCGTCCAGCGCCTCTGGAAACACCATATATTTT,CASSYSSSASGNTIYF
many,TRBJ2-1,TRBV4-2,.,TGTGCCAGCAGCCAAGTTTGGGGAGCTGGTCATGAGCAGTTCTTC,CASSQVWGAGHEQFF
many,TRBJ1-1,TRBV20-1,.,TGCAGTGCTCTCCGAGGACAGTCTGAAGCTTTCTTT,CSALRGQSEAFF
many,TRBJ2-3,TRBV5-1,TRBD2,TGCGCCAGCACCTTTAGCGGGGGATCCACAGATACGCAGTATTTT,CASTFSGGSTDTQYF
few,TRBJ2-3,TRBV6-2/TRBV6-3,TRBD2,TGTGCCAGCACCCATGGGGCGGGGGGGCATGATACGCAGTATTTT,CASTHGAGGHDTQYF
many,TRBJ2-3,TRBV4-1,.,TGCGCCAGCAGCCCGAGCGGGAGCACAGATACGCAGTATTTT,CASSPSGSTDTQYF
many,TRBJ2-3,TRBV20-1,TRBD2,TGCAGTGCTAGACCGGGGGAGGGGATCCCCCGAGATACGCAGTATTTT,CSARPGEGIPRDTQYF
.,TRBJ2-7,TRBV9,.,TGTGCCAGCAGCGTAGGAACTGGACTCTCCTACGAGCAGTACTTC,CASSVGTGLSYEQYF
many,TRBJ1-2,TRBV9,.,TGTGCCAGCAGCCGCCAGACAGGCAGCTATGGCTACACCTTC,CASSRQTGSYGYTF
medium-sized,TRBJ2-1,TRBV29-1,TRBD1,TGCAGCGTGGGGGAACAGGGGGCTGAGCAGTTCTTC,CSVGEQGAEQFF
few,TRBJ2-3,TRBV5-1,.,TGCGCCAGCAGCTTGGTCTCTAGCACAGATACGCAGTATTTT,CASSLVSSTDTQYF
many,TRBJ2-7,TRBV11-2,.,TGTGCCAGCAGCTCGAGAGGCGGGATTGGTGACGAGCAGTACTTC,CASSSRGGIGDEQYF
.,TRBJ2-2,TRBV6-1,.,.,CASIPEGLAGDPDTGELFFFF
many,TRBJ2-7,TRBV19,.,TGTGCCAGTACCTCGAGGCAGCCCTTCTACGAGCAGTACTTC,CASTSRQPFYEQYF
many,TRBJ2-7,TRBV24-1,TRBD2,TGTGCCACCAGTGACGGACTAGCGGGCACCTACGAGCAGTACTTC,CATSDGLAGTYEQYF
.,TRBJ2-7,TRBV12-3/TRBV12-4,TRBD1,TGTGCCAGCAGTAACCCGGGACAGGCTCTATCTTACGAGCAGTACTTC,CASSNPGQALSYEQYF
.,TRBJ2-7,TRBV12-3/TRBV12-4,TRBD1,TGTGCCAGCAAGGGGGACAGGACCCTCTCCTACGAGCAGTACTTC,CASKGDRTLSYEQYF
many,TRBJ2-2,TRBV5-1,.,TGCGCCAGCAGCGCCGGACTCGCGGCGAACACCGGGGAGCTGTTTTTT,CASSAGLAANTGELFF
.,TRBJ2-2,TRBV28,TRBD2,TGTGCCAGCAACCTTGAGCGGGGAAACACCGGGGAGCTGTTTTTT,CASNLERGNTGELFF
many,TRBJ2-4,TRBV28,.,TGTGCCAGCAAGATGGGGGCCAAAAACATTCAGTACTTC,CASKMGAKNIQYF
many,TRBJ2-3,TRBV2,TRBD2,TGTGCCAGCAGGGCATCTAGCGGGGGAGTATTGGGTACGCAGTATTTT,CASRASSGGVLGTQYF
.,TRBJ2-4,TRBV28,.,TGTGCCAGCAGTCAGGTTTGGGAGCCCAAAAACATTCAGTACTTC,CASSQVWEPKNIQYF
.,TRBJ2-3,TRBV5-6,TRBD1,TGTGCCAGCAGCTTTGAGGGGGCTTACACAGATACGCAGTATTTT,CASSFEGAYTDTQYF
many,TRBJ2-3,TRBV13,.,TGTGCCAGCAGCTTAATAGCGGTCAATGCCACAGATACGCAGTATTTT,CASSLIAVNATDTQYF
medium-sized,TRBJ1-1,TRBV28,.,TGTGCCAGCAAGGGAAACACTGAAGCTTTCTTT,CASKGNTEAFF
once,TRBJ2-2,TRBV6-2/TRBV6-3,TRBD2,TGTGCCAGCAGCCGCGGGACTAGCGGGAGCGTCGGGGAGCTGTTTTTT,CASSRGTSGSVGELFF
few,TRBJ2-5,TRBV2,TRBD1,TGTGCCAGCAGCGCGACAGGGGGCGAAGAGACCCAGTACTTC,CASSATGGEETQYF
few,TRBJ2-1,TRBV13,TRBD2,TGTGCCAGCAGCGCCGAGCGGGGCCTTACGCATGAGCAGTTCTTC,CASSAERGLTHEQFF